This TCR beta chain was recovered during a study of blood T cell repertoires in COVID-19. In the study overall: The samples span acute and convalescent COVID-19 from the United States, Italy and Spain. The analysed material was cDNA or gDNA that came from T cells, B-cell-depleted T cells, or PBMCs.

Original data processing: Estimation of nucleated cell counts relied on the amplification of reference gene primers. Profiled with immunoSEQ multiplex PCR; TCRdb holds only in-frame clones, not every one. D and trimming were read from the DNA, whereas the V and J calls and clone size are those reported in that table. The sample carries some 110,000 clones, approximately 87% recorded once. With 4 bases removed from V and 3 bases from J, the gap between germline ends came to 13 bases. Germline-derived CDR1 and CDR2 are SGHRS and YFSETQ. The CDR3 is made up of 14 amino acids. The source is a man between 65 and 80 years old who had recovered from COVID-19. This chain uses TRBV5-1 with TRBJ1-2; maybe TRBD1 (6 bases). Sequenced input: peripheral blood. The CDR3 DNA is TGCGCCAGCAGCCCACCACAGGGAGACTATGGCTACACCTTC. Its protein product is CASSPPQGDYGYTF.